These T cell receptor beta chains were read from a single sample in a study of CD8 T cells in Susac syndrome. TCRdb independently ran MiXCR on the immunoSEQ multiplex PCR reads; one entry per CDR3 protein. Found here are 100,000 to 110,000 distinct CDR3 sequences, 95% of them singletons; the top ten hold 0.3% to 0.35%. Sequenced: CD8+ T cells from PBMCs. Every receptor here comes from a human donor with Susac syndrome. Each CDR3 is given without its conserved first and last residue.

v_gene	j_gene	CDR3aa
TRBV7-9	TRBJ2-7	ASSAPTETYEQY
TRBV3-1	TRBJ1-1	ASSPIGGNTEAF
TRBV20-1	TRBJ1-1	SARTGRRTEAF
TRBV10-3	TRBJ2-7	ATTEGVEQY
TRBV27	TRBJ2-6	ASREGTGANVLT
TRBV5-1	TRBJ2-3	ASSPGTASPDTQY
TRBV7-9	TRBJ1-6	ASSLGVDLH
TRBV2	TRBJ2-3	ASSGAGGNLDTQY
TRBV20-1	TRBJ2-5	SARDRTGPQETQY
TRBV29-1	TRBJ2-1	SANGGGQF
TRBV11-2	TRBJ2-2	ASSLEVSFVGELF
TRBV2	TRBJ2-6	ASSVHLGANVLT
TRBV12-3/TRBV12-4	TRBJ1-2	ASSSGTHYGYT
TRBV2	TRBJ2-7	ASSSPQY
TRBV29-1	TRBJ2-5	SVAGWRGETQY
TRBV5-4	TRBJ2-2	ASSFERNTGELF
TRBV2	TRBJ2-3	ASQGGHPNTDTQY
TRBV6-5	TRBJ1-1	ASSYGMRRVVTEAF
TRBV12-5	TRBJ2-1	ASGQPQRVEQRGPYNEQF
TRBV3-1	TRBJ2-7	ASSQVSVASSGSYEQY
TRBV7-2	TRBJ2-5	ASTRTAQETQY
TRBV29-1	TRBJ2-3	SVEDLLLKDTQY
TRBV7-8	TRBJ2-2	ASSLGAQGAATGELF